The present entry profiles one TCR beta chain with its context. Produced via immunoSEQ multiplex PCR; TCRdb's table is partial and in-frame only. The sample contains some 22,000 clones, roughly 30% of which appear only once. The data derive from a study of sequential checkpoint blockade in melanoma. Regarding treatment: randomized to nivolumab then ipilimumab (arm A) or the reverse (arm B). Trimming took 3 bases from V and 2 from J, leaving 26 bases between them. The CDR3 consists of 19 residues. Germline V lookup: CDR1 MDHEN, CDR2 SYDVKM. This TCR came from a human donor with melanoma. V gene TRBV28 combines with J gene TRBJ2-7; D is uncertain. The specimen was tumor tissue (inferred from file names), collected from a patient given nivolumab and ipilimumab in sequence. The CDR3 loop reads CASSFDPLVTSLPPYEQYF. The CDR3 DNA sequence: TGTGCCAGCAGTTTCGATCCTCTCGTCACCTCGTTACCTCCCTACGAGCAGTACTTC.